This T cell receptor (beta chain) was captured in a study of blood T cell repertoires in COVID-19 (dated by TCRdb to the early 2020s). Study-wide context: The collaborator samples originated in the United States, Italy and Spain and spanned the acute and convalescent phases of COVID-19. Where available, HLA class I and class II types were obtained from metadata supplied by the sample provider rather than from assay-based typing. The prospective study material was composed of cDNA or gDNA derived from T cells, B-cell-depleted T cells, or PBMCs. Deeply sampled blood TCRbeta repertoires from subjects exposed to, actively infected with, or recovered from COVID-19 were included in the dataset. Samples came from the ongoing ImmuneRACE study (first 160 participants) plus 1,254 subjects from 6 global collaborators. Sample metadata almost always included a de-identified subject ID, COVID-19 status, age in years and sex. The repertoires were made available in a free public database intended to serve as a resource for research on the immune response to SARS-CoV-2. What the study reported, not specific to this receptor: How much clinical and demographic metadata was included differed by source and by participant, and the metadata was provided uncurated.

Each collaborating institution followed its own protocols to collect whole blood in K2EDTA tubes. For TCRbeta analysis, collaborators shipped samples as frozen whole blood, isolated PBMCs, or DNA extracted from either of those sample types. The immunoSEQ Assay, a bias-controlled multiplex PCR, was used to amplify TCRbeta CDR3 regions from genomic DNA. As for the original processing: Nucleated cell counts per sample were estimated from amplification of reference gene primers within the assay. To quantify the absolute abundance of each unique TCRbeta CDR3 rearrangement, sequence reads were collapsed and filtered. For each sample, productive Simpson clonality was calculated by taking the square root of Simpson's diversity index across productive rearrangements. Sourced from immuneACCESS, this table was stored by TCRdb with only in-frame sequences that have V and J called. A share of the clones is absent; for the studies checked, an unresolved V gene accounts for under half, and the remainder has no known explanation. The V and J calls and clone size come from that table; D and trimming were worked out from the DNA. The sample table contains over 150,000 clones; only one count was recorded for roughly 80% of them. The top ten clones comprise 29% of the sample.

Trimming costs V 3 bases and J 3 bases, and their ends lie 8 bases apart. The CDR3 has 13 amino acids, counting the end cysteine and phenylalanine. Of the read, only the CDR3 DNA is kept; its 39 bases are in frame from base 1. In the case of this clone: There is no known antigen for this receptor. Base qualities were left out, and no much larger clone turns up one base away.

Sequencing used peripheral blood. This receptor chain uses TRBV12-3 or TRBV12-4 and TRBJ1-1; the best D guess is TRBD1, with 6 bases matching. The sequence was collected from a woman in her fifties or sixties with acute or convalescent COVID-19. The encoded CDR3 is CASSFRGYTEAFF. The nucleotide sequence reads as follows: TGTGCCAGCAGTTTCAGGGGTTACACTGAAGCTTTCTTT.